This entry features one T cell receptor (beta chain) sequence. This specimen comes from a study of T cell responses to AZD1222 COVID-19 vaccine. Germline V gene sequence: CDR1 SGHNT, CDR2 YYREEE (reference sequence). Deletions cut 6 bases from V and 7 bases from J, with 13 bases between. The CDR3 is made up of 12 amino acids. Doses given second, at about 4 or about 12 weeks, were pooled. Measured with immunoSEQ multiplex PCR; TCRdb has only the in-frame clones, and not every one. The table records some 170,000 clones, roughly 90% of them present only once. The sequence was obtained from an adult who received the AZD1222 COVID-19 vaccine. Sequences were derived from peripheral blood, sampled 28 days after the second AZD1222 dose. The J gene is TRBJ1-1, the V gene TRBV5-4, with D hard to call. CDR3 nucleotides: TGTGCCAGCACCCCGGTGAACGGTGAAGCTTTCTTT. Translated: CASTPVNGEAFF.